This entry lists 18 T cell receptor beta chains sequenced from one sample in a study of cytomegalovirus exposure and HLA in healthy donors. The PCR ran on 60 Vbeta and 13 Jbeta primers. Using immunoSEQ multiplex PCR, the repertoire was profiled, and TCRdb retains in-frame clones only, with some absent. The repertoire includes 200,000 to 250,000 clones, about three quarters of them detected once, and around 2.8% sits in the top ten. Material: PBMCs. These receptors were collected from a woman in her sixties or seventies in good health and CMV-seropositive.

V usage is TRBV28 and J usage is TRBJ2-7; D possibly corresponds to TRBD2 (5 bases). V lost 3 bases and J 2 bases, leaving 14 bases between the germline ends. Germline-derived CDR1 and CDR2 are MDHEN and SYDVKM. This CDR3 has 15 amino acids. CDR3 residues: CASSLTPRVTYEQYF. The CDR3 DNA reads TGTGCCAGCAGTTTGACCCCGCGGGTCACCTACGAGCAGTACTTC.

The table lists this clone with a few counts. CDR3 amino acids: CASSRRDRDSPLHF. In DNA, the CDR3 is TGTGCCAGCAGTCGCCGGGACAGGGATTCACCCCTCCACTTT. The chain joins TRBV6-5 to TRBJ1-6; 9 bases align to TRBD1. Germline V gene data show CDR1 as MNHEY and CDR2 as SVGAGI. V shed 5 bases and J 8 bases; nucleotides not matched to a gene: 4. CDR3 length: 14 residues.

The chain carries TRBV5-8 and TRBJ2-7; 8 bases are a match to TRBD2. Germline values: CDR1 SGHTS, CDR2 YDEGEE. The trim removed 4 bases at V and 5 bases at J, leaving 5 bases unmatched. The CDR3 length is 13 residues. CDR3 amino acids: CASSGREVHEQYF. CDR3 bases: TGTGCCAGCAGCGGGCGGGAGGTCCACGAGCAGTACTTC.

This clone was counted between two and nine times. The J gene is TRBJ2-5, the V gene TRBV7-9, with a possible D match to TRBD1 (5 bases). Germline CDR1 SEHNR, CDR2 FQNEAQ (reference sequence). V was shortened by 5 bases and J by 4 bases, with 14 bases between the two germline ends. This CDR3 spans 14 amino acids. The CDR3 region has the DNA TGTGCCAGCAGCCAACCTCATGGGGCAGAGACCCAGTACTTC. Translated: CASSQPHGAETQYF.

The rearrangement uses TRBV6-5 and TRBJ2-7, with 7 positions matching TRBD1. Germline V CDR1 and CDR2: MNHEY, SVGAGI. The CDR3 is 14 residues long. Trimming at V came to 1 base and at J to 2 bases, leaving 2 bases not matched to a gene. CDR3 in DNA: TGTGCCAGCAGTTACTGGCAGGGGGCCTACGAGCAGTACTTC. Its protein is CASSYWQGAYEQYF.

This clone was seen a handful of times. This chain uses TRBV19 with TRBJ2-1; D unresolved. CDR3 length equals 13 residues. V dropped 0 bases and J dropped 6 bases, with 6 bases sitting between them. Per the germline V gene, CDR1 is LNHDA and CDR2 is SQIVND (reference sequence). The CDR3 DNA reads as TGTGCCAGTAGTATAGATTGGAGCAATGAGCAGTTCTTC. It translates to CASSIDWSNEQFF.

The chain couples TRBV6-1 to TRBJ2-7; perhaps TRBD2 as D (6 bases). The CDR3 is 16 amino acids. The V end was cut by 2 bases, the J end by 7 bases, with 21 bases between. Per the germline V gene, CDR1 is MNHNS and CDR2 is SASEGT. CDR3 loop: CASSEFGGGVFQEQYF. CDR3 DNA sequence: TGTGCCAGCAGTGAATTCGGCGGCGGGGTCTTTCAGGAGCAGTACTTC.

CDR3 nucleotide sequence: TGTGCCAGCAGCTGGTTCGCGGGGGCACAAGAGACCCAGTACTTC. Its protein is CASSWFAGAQETQYF. The chain recombines TRBV5-6 with TRBJ2-5; tentatively, D is TRBD2 (7 bases). Germline V CDR1 and CDR2: SGHDT, YYEEEE. Trimming stripped 3 bases from V and 2 bases from J, with 14 bases between. CDR3 length: 15 residues.

The chain recombines TRBV6-1 with TRBJ1-4, with TRBD1 as a possible D gene (5 bases). Per germline, CDR1 MNHNS and CDR2 SASEGT. V shed 2 bases and J shed 0 bases, with 13 bases lying between them. The CDR3 is made up of 17 amino acids. The CDR3 DNA is TGTGCCAGCAGTGAACGGTCATGGGGGGCAACTAATGAAAAACTGTTTTTT. This sequence encodes CASSERSWGATNEKLFF.

This rearrangement joins TRBV6-5 to TRBJ1-3; no firm D call. V lost 8 bases, J lost 0 bases, and 14 bases lay in between. Germline CDR1 reads MNHEY; CDR2 reads SVGAGI. The CDR3 contains 15 residues. CDR3 in amino acids: CASAMYRYSGNTIYF. CDR3 nucleotides: TGTGCCAGCGCAATGTACAGATACTCTGGAAACACCATATATTTT.

This clone came up a few times. The chain couples TRBV11-2 to TRBJ1-1; D gene ambiguous. Trimming stripped 4 bases from V and 5 bases from J, with 11 bases between. Looked up from germline, CDR1 is SGHAT and CDR2 is FQNNGV. This CDR3 is built from 13 residues. CDR3 bases: TGTGCCAGCAGCTCGAGAGGGAGGACTGAAGCTTTCTTT. Its protein is CASSSRGRTEAFF.

This CDR3 is CASSIDTSTDTQYF. The CDR3 DNA follows: TGTGCCAGCAGCATTGACACTAGCACAGATACGCAGTATTTT. The chain carries TRBV11-2 and TRBJ2-3; D remains ambiguous. V was shortened by 5 bases and J by 0 bases, with 9 bases between the two germline ends. Germline V CDR1 and CDR2: SGHAT, FQNNGV. This CDR3 spans 14 amino acids.

This clone was observed a few times. The chain is built from TRBV19 and TRBJ1-4; D not certain. Germline CDR1 and CDR2: LNHDA and SQIVND (reference sequence). The V end was cut by 6 bases, the J end by 0 bases, with 8 bases between. The CDR3 has 14 residues. For the CDR3, the DNA is TGTGCCAGTAGGGGCCAAGCAACTAATGAAAAACTGTTTTTT. Translation gives CASRGQATNEKLFF.

As to this clone: Other DNA sequences in this specimen translate into the identical CDR3. The chain couples TRBV30 to TRBJ1-5, with D tentatively TRBD1 (5 bases). The ends were cut back, 0 bases at V and 7 bases at J, with 7 bases in the middle. The CDR3 loop spans 12 amino acids. From germline, CDR1 is GTSNPN and CDR2 SVGIG (reference sequence). The DNA of the CDR3 is TGTGCCTGGAGTGTCGGGGGACAGCCCCAGCATTTT. This translates into CAWSVGGQPQHF.

This chain links TRBV10-3 with TRBJ1-1; D gene uncertain. Germline CDR1 is ENHRY and CDR2 is SYGVKD. The CDR3 loop spans 16 amino acids. The ends were cut back, 1 base at V and 2 bases at J, with 14 bases in the middle. Written as DNA, the CDR3 is TGTGCCATCAGTGAGTATTCACGGAGCCCCAACACTGAAGCTTTCTTT. Protein: CAISEYSRSPNTEAFF.

The V and J genes are TRBV7-6 and TRBJ1-5; no definite D call. The CDR3 has 14 residues. V lost 5 bases, J lost 2 bases, and 10 bases lay in between. In germline, CDR1 is SGHVS, CDR2 FNYEAQ. In nucleotides, the CDR3 is TGTGCCAGCAGCCCTGACGGGGGCAATCAGCCCCAGCATTTT. Protein product: CASSPDGGNQPQHF.

The J gene is TRBJ2-7, the V gene TRBV5-1; TRBD2 agrees at 8 bases. This CDR3 contains 16 residues. Germline CDR1 is SGHRS and CDR2 is YFSETQ. V gave up 5 bases and J gave up 5 bases; unmatched junction bases: 15. The CDR3 region is CASSISGTTRPNEQYF. The CDR3 bases are TGCGCCAGCAGTATTAGCGGGACAACCCGTCCTAACGAGCAGTACTTC.

This chain connects TRBV23-1 to TRBJ1-1, with 8 bases aligning to TRBD1. TRBV23-1 is identified as an open reading frame with a role that is uncertain. V was clipped by 8 bases and J by 0 bases; unmatched bases: 8. The CDR3 is 15 residues long. The CDR3 spells CASPRDRGLNTEAFF. The CDR3 DNA sequence: TGCGCCAGCCCCCGAGACAGGGGCTTGAACACTGAAGCTTTCTTT.